This record looks at one T cell receptor beta chain sequence and its context. The antigen remains undetermined. The ends were cut back, 4 bases at V and 3 bases at J, with 17 bases in the middle. CDR1 and CDR2 from the germline V gene are MNHEY and SMNVEV (reference sequence). This CDR3 spans 16 amino acids. These data originate in a study of cytomegalovirus exposure and HLA in healthy donors. Study-wide points: Most subjects had HLA-A and HLA-B alleles reportedly predicted accurately by TCR beta sequences. In an earlier analysis, in fewer than 700 donors, most V segments appeared productive either ~90% or ~30% of the time.

60 Vbeta and 13 Jbeta primers were used in PCR. Clones were read by immunoSEQ multiplex PCR, and TCRdb kept only the in-frame ones, dropping some. This sample's table has approximately 120,000 clones. The TCR originated in a man aged 18 to 30 in good health and CMV-seronegative. Sample: PBMCs. The chain joins TRBV27 to TRBJ2-3, with unresolved D. CDR3 region: CASSYVVPGGTDTQYF. CDR3 DNA sequence: TGTGCCAGCAGTTATGTGGTCCCGGGTGGGACAGATACGCAGTATTTT.